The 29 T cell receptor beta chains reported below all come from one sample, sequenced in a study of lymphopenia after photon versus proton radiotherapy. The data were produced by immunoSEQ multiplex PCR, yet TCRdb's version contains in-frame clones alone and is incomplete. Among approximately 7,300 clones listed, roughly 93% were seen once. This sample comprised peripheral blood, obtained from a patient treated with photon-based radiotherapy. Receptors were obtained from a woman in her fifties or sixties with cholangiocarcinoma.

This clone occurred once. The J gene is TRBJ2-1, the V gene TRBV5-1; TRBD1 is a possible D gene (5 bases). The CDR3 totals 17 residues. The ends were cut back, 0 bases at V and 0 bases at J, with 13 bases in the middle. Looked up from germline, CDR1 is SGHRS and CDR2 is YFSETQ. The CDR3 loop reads CASSLVRGRSSYNEQFF. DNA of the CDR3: TGCGCCAGCAGCTTGGTTAGGGGTCGGAGCTCCTACAATGAGCAGTTCTTC.

As DNA, the CDR3 is TGTGCCAGCAGTGAGACTAGCGGGTTGCCCTACGAGCAGTACTTC. This gives the protein CASSETSGLPYEQYF. The chain couples TRBV2 to TRBJ2-7; 10 bases align to TRBD2. With V trimmed by 3 bases and J by 2 bases, 4 bases remained unmatched. Germline V gene sequence: CDR1 SNHLY, CDR2 FYNNEI. The CDR3 covers 15 residues.

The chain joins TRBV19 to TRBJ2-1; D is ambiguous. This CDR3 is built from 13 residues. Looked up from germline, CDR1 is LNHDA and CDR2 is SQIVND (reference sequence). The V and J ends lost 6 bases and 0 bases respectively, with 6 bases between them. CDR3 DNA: TGTGCCAGTAGGGAGAGCTCCTACAATGAGCAGTTCTTC. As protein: CASRESSYNEQFF. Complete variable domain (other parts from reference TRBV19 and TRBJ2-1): DGGITQSPKYLFRKEGQNVTLSCEQNLNHDAMYWYRQDPGQGLRLIYYSQIVNDFQKGDIAEGYSVSREKKESFPLTVTSAQKNPTAFYLCASRESSYNEQFFGPGTRLTVL.

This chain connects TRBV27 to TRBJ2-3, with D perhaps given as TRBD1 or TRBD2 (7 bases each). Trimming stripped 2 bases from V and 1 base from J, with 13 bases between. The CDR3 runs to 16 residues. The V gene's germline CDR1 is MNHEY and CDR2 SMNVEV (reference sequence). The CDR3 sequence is CASSLMPGGGTDTQYF. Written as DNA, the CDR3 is TGTGCCAGCAGTTTAATGCCAGGGGGGGGCACAGATACGCAGTATTTT.

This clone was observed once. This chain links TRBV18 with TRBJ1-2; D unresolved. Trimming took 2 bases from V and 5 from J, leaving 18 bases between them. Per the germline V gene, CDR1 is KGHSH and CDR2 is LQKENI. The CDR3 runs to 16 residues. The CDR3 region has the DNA TGTGCCAGCTCACCATCCCCGCCTTCGACGGGTTATGGCTACACCTTC. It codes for CASSPSPPSTGYGYTF.

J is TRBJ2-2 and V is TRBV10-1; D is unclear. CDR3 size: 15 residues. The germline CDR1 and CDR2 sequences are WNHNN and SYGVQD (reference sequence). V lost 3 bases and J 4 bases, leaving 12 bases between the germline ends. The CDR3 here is CASSEGWRGTGELFF. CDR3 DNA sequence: TGCGCCAGCAGTGAAGGGTGGCGAGGCACCGGGGAGCTGTTTTTT.

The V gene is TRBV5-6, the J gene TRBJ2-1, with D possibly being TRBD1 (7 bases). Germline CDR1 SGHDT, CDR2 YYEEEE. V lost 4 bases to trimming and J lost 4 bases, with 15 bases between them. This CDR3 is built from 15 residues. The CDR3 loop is CASSQRAGQYNEQFF. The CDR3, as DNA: TGTGCCAGCAGCCAACGGGCGGGACAGTACAATGAGCAGTTCTTC.

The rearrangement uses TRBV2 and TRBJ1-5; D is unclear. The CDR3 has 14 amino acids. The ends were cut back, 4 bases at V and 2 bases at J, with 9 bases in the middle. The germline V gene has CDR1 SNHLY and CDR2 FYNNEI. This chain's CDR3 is CASSGVGGNQPQHF. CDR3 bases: TGTGCCAGCAGTGGGGTGGGCGGCAATCAGCCCCAGCATTTT. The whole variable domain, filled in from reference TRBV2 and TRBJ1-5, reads EPEVTQTPSHQVTQMGQEVILRCVPISNHLYFYWYRQILGQKVEFLVSFYNNEISEKSEIFDDQFSVERPDGSNFTLKIRSTKLEDSAMYFCASSGVGGNQPQHFGDGTRLSIL.

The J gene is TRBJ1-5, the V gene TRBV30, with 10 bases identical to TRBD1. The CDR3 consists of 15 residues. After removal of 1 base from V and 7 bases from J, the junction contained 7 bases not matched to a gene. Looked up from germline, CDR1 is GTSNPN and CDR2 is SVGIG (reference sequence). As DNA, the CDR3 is TGTGCCTGGAGTGGAGGGACAGGGGCCGTCCAGCCCCAGCATTTT. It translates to CAWSGGTGAVQPQHF.

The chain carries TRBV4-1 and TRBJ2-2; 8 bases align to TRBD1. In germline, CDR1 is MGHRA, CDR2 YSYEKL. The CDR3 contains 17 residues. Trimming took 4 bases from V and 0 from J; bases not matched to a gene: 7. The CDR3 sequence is CASSPRTGPANTGELFF. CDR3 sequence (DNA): TGCGCCAGCAGCCCGCGGACAGGGCCCGCGAACACCGGGGAGCTGTTTTTT.

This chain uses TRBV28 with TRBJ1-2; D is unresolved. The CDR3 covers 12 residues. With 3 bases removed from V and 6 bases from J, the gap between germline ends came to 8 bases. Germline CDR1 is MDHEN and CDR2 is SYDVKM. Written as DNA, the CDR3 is TGTGCCAGCAGTTTCGTTAGGAATGGCTACACCTTC. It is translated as CASSFVRNGYTF.

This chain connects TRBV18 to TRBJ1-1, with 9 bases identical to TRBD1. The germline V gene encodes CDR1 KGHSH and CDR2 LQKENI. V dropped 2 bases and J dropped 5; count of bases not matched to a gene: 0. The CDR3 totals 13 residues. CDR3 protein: CASSPGTGTEAFF. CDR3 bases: TGTGCCAGCTCACCAGGGACAGGGACTGAAGCTTTCTTT.

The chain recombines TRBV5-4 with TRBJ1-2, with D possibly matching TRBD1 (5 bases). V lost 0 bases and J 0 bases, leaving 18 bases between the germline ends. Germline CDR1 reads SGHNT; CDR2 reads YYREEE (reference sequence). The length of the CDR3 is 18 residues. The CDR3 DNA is TGTGCCAGCAGCTTGGAGCTCTCCGGGGCAGGGTCTAACTATGGCTACACCTTC. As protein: CASSLELSGAGSNYGYTF.

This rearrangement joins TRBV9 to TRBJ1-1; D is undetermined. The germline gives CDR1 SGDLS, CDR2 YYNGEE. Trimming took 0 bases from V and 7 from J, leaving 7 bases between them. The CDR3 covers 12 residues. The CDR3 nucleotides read TGTGCCAGCAGCGTAGGGGCAGGTGAAGCTTTCTTT. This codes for CASSVGAGEAFF. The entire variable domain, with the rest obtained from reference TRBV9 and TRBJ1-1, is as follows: DSGVTQTPKHLITATGQRVTLRCSPRSGDLSVYWYQQSLDQGLQFLIQYYNGEERAKGNILERFSAQQFPDLHSELNLSSLELGDSALYFCASSVGAGEAFFGQGTRLTVV.

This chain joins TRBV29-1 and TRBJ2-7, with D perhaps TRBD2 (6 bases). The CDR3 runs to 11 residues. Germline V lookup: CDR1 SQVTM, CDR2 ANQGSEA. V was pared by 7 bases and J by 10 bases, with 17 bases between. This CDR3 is CSELSAGTQYF. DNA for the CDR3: TGCAGCGAACTTAGTGCGGGGACTCAGTACTTC.

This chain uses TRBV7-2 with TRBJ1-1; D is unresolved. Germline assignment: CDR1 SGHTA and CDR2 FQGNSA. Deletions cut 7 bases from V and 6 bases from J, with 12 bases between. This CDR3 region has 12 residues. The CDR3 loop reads CASILDNSEAFF. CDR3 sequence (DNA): TGTGCCAGCATCCTAGACAACTCTGAAGCTTTCTTT. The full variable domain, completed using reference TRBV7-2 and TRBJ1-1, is GAGVSQSPSNKVTEKGKDVELRCDPISGHTALYWYRQSLGQGLEFLIYFQGNSAPDKSGLPSDRFSAERTGGSVSTLTIQRTQQEDSAVYLCASILDNSEAFFGQGTRLTVV.

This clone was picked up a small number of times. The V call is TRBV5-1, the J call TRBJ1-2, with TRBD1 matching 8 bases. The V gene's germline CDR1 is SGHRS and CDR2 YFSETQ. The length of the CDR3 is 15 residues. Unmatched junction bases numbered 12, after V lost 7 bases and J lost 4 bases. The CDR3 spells CASAGTGLSLYGYTF. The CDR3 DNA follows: TGCGCCAGCGCAGGGACAGGTCTATCTCTCTATGGCTACACCTTC.

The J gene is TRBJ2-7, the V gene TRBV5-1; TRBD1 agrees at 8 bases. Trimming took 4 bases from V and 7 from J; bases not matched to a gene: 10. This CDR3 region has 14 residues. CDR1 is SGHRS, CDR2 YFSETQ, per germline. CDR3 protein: CASSLGQGNEEQYF. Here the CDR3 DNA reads TGCGCCAGCAGCCTCGGACAGGGAAATGAGGAGCAGTACTTC.

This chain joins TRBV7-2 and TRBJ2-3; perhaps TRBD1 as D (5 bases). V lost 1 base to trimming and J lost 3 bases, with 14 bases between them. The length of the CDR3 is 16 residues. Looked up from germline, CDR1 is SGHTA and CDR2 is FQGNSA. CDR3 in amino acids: CASSLEFRVGTDTQYF. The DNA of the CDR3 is TGTGCCAGCAGCTTAGAATTCAGGGTTGGGACAGATACGCAGTATTTT.

The CDR3 coding sequence is TGTGCCAGCAATCGTTGGTCTGGGGCCAACGTCCTGACTTTC. It codes for CASNRWSGANVLTF. The V gene is TRBV5-6, the J gene TRBJ2-6; D call uncertain. V shed 6 bases and J shed 1 base, with 8 bases lying between them. CDR3 length equals 14 residues. The germline gives CDR1 SGHDT, CDR2 YYEEEE. Variable domain in full (rest from reference TRBV5-6 and TRBJ2-6): DAGVTQSPTHLIKTRGQQVTLRCSPKSGHDTVSWYQQALGQGPQFIFQYYEEEERQRGNFPDRFSGHQFPNYSSELNVNALLLGDSALYLCASNRWSGANVLTFGAGSRLTVL.

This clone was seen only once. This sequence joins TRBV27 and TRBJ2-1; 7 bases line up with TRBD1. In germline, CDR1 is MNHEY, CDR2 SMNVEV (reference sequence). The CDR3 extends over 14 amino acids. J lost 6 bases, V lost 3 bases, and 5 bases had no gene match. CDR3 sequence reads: CASSLSNRGNEQFF. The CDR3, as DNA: TGTGCCAGCAGTTTGTCTAACAGGGGCAATGAGCAGTTCTTC.

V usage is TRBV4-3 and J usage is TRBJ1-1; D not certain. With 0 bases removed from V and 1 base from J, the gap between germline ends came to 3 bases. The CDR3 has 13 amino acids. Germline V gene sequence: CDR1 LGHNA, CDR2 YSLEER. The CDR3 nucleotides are TGCGCCAGCAGCCAAGAGTGGAACACTGAAGCTTTCTTT. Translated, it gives CASSQEWNTEAFF.

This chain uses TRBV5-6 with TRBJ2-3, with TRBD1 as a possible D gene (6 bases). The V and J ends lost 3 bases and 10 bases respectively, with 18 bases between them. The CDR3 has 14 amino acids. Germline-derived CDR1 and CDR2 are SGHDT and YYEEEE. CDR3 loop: CASSYYLQGSAQYF. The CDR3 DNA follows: TGTGCCAGCAGCTACTACCTACAGGGCTCTGCGCAGTATTTT. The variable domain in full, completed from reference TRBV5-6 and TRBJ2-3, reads DAGVTQSPTHLIKTRGQQVTLRCSPKSGHDTVSWYQQALGQGPQFIFQYYEEEERQRGNFPDRFSGHQFPNYSSELNVNALLLGDSALYLCASSYYLQGSAQYFGPGTRLTVL.

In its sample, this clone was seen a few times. The CDR3 bases are TGCGCCAGCAGCCAACCTGGGGAGCCCCAGCATTTT. This gives the protein CASSQPGEPQHF. The chain carries TRBV4-1 and TRBJ1-5; no clear D. This CDR3 comprises 12 residues. Germline CDR1 MGHRA, CDR2 YSYEKL. The V end lost 2 bases, the J end lost 8 bases, and 7 bases lay between the germline ends.

The CDR3 DNA sequence: TGTGCCAGCAGCGACGGGGGATTAGTTTACGAGCAGTACTTC. Its translation: CASSDGGLVYEQYF. The V call is TRBV5-5, the J call TRBJ2-7, with D tentatively TRBD2 (6 bases). The germline gives CDR1 SGHKS, CDR2 YYEKEE (reference sequence). The length of the CDR3 is 14 residues. V was pared by 4 bases and J by 4 bases, with 15 bases between.

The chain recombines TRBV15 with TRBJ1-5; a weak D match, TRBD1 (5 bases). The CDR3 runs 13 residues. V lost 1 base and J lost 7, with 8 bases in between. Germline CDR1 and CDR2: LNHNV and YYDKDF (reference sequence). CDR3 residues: CATSRGGVQPQHF. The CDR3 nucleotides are TGTGCCACCAGCAGAGGAGGGGTCCAGCCCCAGCATTTT.

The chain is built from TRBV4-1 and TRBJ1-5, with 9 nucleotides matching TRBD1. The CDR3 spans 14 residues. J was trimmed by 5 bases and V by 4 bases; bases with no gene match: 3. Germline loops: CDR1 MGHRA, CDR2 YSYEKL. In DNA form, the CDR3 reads TGCGCCAGCAGCCTACGGACAGGGGATCAGCCCCAGCATTTT. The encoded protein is CASSLRTGDQPQHF.

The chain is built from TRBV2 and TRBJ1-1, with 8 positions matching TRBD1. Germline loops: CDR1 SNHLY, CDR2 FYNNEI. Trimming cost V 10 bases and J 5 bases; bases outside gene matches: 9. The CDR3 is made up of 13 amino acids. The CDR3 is CATFGQGLTEAFF. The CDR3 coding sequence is TGTGCCACCTTTGGACAGGGATTAACTGAAGCTTTCTTT.

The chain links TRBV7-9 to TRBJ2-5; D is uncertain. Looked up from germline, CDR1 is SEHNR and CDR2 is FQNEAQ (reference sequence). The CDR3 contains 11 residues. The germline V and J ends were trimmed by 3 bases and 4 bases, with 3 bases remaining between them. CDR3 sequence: CASSFRETQYF. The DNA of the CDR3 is TGTGCCAGCAGCTTTCGAGAGACCCAGTACTTC.